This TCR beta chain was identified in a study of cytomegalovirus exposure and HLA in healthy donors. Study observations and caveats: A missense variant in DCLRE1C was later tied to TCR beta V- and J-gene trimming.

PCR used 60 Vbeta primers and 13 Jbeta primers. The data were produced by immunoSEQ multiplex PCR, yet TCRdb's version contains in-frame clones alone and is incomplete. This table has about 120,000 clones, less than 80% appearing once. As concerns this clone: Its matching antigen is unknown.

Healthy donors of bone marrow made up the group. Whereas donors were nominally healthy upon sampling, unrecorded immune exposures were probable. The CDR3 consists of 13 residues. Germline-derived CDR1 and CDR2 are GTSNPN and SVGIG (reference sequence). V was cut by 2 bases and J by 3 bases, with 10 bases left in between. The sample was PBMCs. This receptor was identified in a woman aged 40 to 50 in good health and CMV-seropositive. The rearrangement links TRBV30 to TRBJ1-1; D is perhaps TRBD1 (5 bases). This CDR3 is CAWSKGLDTEAFF. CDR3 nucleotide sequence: TGTGCCTGGAGTAAGGGGCTCGACACTGAAGCTTTCTTT.